This T cell receptor (beta chain) was obtained from a study of CD8 T cells in Susac syndrome. Random hexamers were used to reverse transcribe the RNA input (about 0.5 to 1 ug). Amplification of TCR beta CDR3 spanned 54 Vbeta and 13 Jbeta via immunoSEQ multiplex PCR. TCRdb fed the immunoSEQ multiplex PCR reads into MiXCR, producing one record per CDR3 protein. The table has more than 130,000 distinct CDR3 sequences, approximately 93% seen once; the top ten hold approximately 0.25%. The sample was CD8+ T cells from PBMCs. The sequence was obtained from a human donor in good health.

CDR3 loop: CATSRDSQETQYF. CDR3 coding DNA: TGTGCCACCAGCAGAGACAGCCAAGAGACCCAGTACTTC. This rearrangement joins TRBV15 to TRBJ2-5; D remains ambiguous. The ends were cut back, 0 bases at V and 1 base at J, with 3 bases in the middle. Germline V gene sequence: CDR1 LNHNV, CDR2 YYDKDF (reference sequence). The CDR3 length is 13 residues.